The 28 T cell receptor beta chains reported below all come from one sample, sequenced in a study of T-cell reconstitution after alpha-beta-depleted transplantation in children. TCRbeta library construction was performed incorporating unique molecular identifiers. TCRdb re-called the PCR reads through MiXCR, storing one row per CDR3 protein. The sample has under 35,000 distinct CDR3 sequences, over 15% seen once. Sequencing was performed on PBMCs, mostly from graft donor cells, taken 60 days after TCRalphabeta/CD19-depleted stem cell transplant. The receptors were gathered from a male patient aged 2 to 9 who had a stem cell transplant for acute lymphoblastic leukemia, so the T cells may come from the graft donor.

The CDR3 protein is CASSLVGGRTDTQYF. The CDR3, as DNA: TGCGCCAGCAGCTTGGTTGGCGGTCGCACAGATACGCAGTATTTT. The chain combines TRBV5-1 with TRBJ2-3; D gene uncertain. The CDR3 totals 15 residues. V was shortened by 0 bases and J by 1 base, with 9 bases between the two germline ends. The germline gives CDR1 SGHRS, CDR2 YFSETQ. The variable domain in full, with the rest retrieved from reference TRBV5-1 and TRBJ2-3, is KAGVTQTPRYLIKTRGQQVTLSCSPISGHRSVSWYQQTPGQGLQFLFEYFSETQRNKGNFPGRFSGRQFSNSRSEMNVSTLELGDSALYLCASSLVGGRTDTQYFGPGTRLTVL.

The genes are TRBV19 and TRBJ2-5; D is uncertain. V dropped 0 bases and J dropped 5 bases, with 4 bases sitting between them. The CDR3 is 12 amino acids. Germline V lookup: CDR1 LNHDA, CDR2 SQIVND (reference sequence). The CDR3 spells CASSIERETQYF. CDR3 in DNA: TGTGCCAGTAGTATAGAGAGGGAGACCCAGTACTTC.

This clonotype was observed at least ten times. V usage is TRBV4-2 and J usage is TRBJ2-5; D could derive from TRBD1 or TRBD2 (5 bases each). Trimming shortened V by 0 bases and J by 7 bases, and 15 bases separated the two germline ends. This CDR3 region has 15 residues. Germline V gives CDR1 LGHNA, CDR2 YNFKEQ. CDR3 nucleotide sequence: TGTGCCAGCAGCCAAGATCCGGGGCCCCAATCGACCCAGTACTTC. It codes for CASSQDPGPQSTQYF.

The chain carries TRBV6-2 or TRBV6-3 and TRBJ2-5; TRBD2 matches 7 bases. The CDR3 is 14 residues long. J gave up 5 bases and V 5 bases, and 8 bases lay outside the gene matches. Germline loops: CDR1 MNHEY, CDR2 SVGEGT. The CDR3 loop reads CASSGRLARETQYF. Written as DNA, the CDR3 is TGTGCCAGCAGTGGCCGACTAGCTCGGGAGACCCAGTACTTC.

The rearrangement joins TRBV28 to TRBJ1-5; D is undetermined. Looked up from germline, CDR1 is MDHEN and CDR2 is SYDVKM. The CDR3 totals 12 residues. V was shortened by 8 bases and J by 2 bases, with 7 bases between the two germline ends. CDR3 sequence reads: CASSAGNQPQHF. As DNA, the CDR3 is TGTGCCAGCTCAGCGGGCAATCAGCCCCAGCATTTT.

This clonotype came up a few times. CDR3 loop: CASSVKGVRNTEAFF. In DNA, the CDR3 is TGTGCCAGCAGCGTGAAGGGGGTGCGGAACACTGAAGCTTTCTTT. The chain links TRBV7-9 to TRBJ1-1; D may be TRBD1 (6 bases). This CDR3 has 15 amino acids. Trimming removed 5 bases at V and 1 base at J, with 14 bases between. CDR1 and CDR2 from the germline V gene are SEHNR and FQNEAQ (reference sequence).

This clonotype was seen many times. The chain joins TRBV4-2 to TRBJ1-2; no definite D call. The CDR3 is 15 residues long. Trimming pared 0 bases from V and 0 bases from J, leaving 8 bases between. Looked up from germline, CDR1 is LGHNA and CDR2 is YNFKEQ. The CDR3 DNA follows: TGTGCCAGCAGCCAAGAGGCCAGCCCTAACTATGGCTACACCTTC. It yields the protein CASSQEASPNYGYTF.

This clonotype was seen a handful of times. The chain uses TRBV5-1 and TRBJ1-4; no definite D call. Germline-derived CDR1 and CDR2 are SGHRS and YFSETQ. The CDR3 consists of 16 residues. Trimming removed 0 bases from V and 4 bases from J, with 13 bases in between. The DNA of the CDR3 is TGCGCCAGCAGCTTGGGACTGGAGGTCCTTAATGAAAAACTGTTTTTT. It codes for CASSLGLEVLNEKLFF.

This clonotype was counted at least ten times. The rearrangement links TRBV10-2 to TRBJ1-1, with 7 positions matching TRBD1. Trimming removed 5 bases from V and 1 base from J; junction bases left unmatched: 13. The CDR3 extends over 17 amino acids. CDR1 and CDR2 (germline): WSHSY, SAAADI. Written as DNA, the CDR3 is TGCGCCAGCAGTCTCAGACAGGGTGGAGGTAGGAACACTGAAGCTTTCTTT. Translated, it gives CASSLRQGGGRNTEAFF.

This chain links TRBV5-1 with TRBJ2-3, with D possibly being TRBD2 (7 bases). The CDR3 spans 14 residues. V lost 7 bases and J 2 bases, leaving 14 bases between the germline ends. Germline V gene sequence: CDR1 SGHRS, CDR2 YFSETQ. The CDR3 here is CASRGGLLTDTQYF. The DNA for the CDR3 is TGCGCCAGCCGCGGGGGCCTGCTCACAGATACGCAGTATTTT.

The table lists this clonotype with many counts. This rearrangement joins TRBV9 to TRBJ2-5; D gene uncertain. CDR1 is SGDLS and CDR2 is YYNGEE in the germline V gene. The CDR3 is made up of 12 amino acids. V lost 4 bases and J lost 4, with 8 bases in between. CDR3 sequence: CASSSGSETQYF. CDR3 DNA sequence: TGTGCCAGCAGCTCCGGTTCAGAGACCCAGTACTTC.

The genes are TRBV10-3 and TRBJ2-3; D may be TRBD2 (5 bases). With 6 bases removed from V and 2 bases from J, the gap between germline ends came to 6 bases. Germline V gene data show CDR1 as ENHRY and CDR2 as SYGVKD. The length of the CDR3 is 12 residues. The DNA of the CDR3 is TGTGCCATCAGCGGGATCACAGATACGCAGTATTTT. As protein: CAISGITDTQYF.

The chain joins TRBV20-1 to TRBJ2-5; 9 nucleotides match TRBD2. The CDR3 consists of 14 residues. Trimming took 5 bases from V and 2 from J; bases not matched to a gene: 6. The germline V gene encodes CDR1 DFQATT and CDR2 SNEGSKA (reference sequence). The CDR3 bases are TGCAGTGCTCGTAGCGGGGGAACACAAGAGACCCAGTACTTC. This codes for CSARSGGTQETQYF.

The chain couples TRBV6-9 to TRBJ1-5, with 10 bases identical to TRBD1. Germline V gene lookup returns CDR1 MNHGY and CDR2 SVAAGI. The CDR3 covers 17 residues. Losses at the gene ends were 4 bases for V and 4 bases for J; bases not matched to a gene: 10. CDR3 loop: CASSLTKGQGDNQPQHF. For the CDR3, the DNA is TGTGCCAGCAGTTTGACCAAAGGACAGGGGGATAATCAGCCCCAGCATTTT.

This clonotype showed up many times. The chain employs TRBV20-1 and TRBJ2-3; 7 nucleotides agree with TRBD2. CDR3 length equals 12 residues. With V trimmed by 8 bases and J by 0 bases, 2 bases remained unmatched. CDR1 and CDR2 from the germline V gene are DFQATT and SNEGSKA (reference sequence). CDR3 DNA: TGCAGTTCCGGGGGGAGCACAGATACGCAGTATTTT. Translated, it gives CSSGGSTDTQYF.

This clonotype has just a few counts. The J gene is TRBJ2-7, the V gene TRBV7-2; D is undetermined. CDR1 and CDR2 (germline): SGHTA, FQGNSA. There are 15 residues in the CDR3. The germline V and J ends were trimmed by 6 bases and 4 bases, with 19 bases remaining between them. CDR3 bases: TGTGCCAGCAGTTCTCAACCGGGTCCCCAATACGAGCAGTACTTC. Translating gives CASSSQPGPQYEQYF.

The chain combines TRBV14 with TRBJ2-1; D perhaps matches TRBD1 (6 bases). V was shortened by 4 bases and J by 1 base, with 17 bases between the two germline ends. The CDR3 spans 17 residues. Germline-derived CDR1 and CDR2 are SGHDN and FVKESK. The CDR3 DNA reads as TGTGCCAGCAGCCCATTTTCCACAGGGTGGTCCTACAATGAGCAGTTCTTC. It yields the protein CASSPFSTGWSYNEQFF. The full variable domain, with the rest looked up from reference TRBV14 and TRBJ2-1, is EAGVTQFPSHSVIEKGQTVTLRCDPISGHDNLYWYRRVMGKEIKFLLHFVKESKQDESGMPNNRFLAERTGGTYSTLKVQPAELEDSGVYFCASSPFSTGWSYNEQFFGPGTRLTVL.

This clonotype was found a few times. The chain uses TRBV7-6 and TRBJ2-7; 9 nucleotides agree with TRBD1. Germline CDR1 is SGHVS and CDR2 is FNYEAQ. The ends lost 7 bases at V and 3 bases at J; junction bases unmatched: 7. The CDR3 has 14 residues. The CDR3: CASNDRGKGYEQYF. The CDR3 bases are TGTGCCAGCAACGACAGGGGGAAGGGCTACGAGCAGTACTTC.

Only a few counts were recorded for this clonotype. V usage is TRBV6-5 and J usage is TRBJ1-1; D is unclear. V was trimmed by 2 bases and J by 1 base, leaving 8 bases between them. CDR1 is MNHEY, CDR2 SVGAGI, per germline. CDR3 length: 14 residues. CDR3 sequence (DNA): TGTGCCAGCAGTTACGGGGTGGGGAACACTGAAGCTTTCTTT. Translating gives CASSYGVGNTEAFF.

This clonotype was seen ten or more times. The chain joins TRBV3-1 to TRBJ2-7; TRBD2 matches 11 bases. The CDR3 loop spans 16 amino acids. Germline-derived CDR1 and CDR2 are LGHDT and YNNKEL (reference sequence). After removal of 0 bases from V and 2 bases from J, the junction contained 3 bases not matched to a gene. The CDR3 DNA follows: TGTGCCAGCAGCCAAGAAGGTAGCGGGGGGGCCTACGAGCAGTACTTC. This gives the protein CASSQEGSGGAYEQYF.

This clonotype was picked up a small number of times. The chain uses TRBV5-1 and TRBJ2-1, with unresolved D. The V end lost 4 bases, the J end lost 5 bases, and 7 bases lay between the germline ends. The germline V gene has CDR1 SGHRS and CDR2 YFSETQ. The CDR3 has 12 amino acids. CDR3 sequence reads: CASSIRNNEQFF. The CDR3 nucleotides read TGCGCCAGCAGCATCAGAAACAATGAGCAGTTCTTC.

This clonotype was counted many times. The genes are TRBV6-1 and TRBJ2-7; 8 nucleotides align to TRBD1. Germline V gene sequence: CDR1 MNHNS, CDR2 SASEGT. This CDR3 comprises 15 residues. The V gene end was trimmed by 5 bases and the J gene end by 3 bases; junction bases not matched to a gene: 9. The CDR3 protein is CASSPNIQGGYEQYF. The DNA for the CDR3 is TGTGCCAGCAGTCCTAATATACAGGGGGGCTACGAGCAGTACTTC.

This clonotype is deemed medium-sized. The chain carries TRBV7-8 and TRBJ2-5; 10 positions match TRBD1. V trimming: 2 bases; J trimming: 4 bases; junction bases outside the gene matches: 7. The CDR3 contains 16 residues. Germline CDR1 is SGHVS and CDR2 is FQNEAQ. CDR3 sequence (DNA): TGTGCCAGCAGCTTAATGGCGGGACAGGGGACAGAGACCCAGTACTTC. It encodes CASSLMAGQGTETQYF.

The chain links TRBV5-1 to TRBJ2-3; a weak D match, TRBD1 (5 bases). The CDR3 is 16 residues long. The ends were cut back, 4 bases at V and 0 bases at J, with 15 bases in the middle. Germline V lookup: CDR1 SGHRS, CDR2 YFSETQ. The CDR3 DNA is TGCGCCAGCAGCCTACGACAGACCGCTAGCACAGATACGCAGTATTTT. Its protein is CASSLRQTASTDTQYF. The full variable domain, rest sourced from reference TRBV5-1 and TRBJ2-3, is KAGVTQTPRYLIKTRGQQVTLSCSPISGHRSVSWYQQTPGQGLQFLFEYFSETQRNKGNFPGRFSGRQFSNSRSEMNVSTLELGDSALYLCASSLRQTASTDTQYFGPGTRLTVL.

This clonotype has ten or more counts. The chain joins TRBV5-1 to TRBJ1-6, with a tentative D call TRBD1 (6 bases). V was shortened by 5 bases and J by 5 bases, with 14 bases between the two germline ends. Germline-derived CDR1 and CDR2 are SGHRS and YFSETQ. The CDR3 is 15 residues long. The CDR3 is CASRTGTFDNSPLHF. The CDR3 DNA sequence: TGCGCCAGCAGAACCGGGACATTCGATAATTCACCCCTCCACTTT.

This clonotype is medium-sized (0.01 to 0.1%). In DNA, the CDR3 is TGCGCCAGCAGCTTGAGGGCAGCGAACACCGGGGAGCTGTTTTTT. Amino acids: CASSLRAANTGELFF. This rearrangement joins TRBV5-1 to TRBJ2-2; D is undetermined. The ends were cut back, 1 base at V and 0 bases at J, with 7 bases in the middle. The CDR3 has 15 residues. CDR1 and CDR2 (germline): SGHRS, YFSETQ.

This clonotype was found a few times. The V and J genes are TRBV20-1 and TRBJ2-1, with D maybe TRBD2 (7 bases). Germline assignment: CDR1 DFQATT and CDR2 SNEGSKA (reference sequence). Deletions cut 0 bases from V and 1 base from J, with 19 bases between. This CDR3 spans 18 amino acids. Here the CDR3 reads CSARDSGGGSGSYNEQFF. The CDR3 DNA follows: TGCAGTGCTAGAGACTCGGGCGGGGGCTCGGGGTCCTACAATGAGCAGTTCTTC.

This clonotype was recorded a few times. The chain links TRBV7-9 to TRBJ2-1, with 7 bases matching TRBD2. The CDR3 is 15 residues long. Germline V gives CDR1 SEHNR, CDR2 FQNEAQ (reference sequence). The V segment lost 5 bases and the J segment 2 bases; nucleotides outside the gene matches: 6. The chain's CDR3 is CASSAAGVAYNEQFF. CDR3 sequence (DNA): TGTGCCAGCAGCGCGGCGGGGGTCGCCTACAATGAGCAGTTCTTC.